These T cell receptor beta chains were read from a single sample in a study of T cell responses to AZD1222 COVID-19 vaccine. Here immunoSEQ multiplex PCR was the method, and the copy in TCRdb shows in-frame clones only, minus some. The sample holds 110,000 to 150,000 clones, 75% to 90% seen once. The sequencing here drew on peripheral blood, taken on day 0 of AZD1222 vaccination. Receptor source: an adult in good health. Both conserved end residues are part of each CDR3. A D gene is named only where the DNA matches it firmly. A clone size is listed for some rows: how often the clone was seen (once, few, many), or a class if it is expanded.

-	-	TRBV5-3	TRBJ1-5	CARSLEGETEWSATPGNSNQPQHF	TGTGCCAGAAGCTTGGAGGGCGAGACAGAATGGTCGGCGACCCCAGGGAATAGCAATCAGCCCCAGCATTTT
-	-	TRBV6-5	TRBJ1-1	CASSYSRSRTEAFF	TGTGCCAGCAGTTACTCGAGATCTCGGACTGAAGCTTTCTTT
-	-	TRBV27	TRBJ2-1	CASSLGGFLSYNEQFF	TGTGCCAGCAGTTTAGGGGGATTCCTCTCCTACAATGAGCAGTTCTTC
-	-	TRBV4-1	TRBJ1-1	CASSPTLGGWDTEAFF	TGCGCCAGCAGCCCCACTCTGGGAGGGTGGGACACTGAAGCTTTCTTT
-	-	TRBV7-6	TRBJ1-3	CASSLVERFPGNTIYF	TGTGCCAGCAGCTTAGTTGAGAGGTTCCCTGGAAACACCATATATTTT
-	-	TRBV5-1	TRBJ2-2	CASSERGKKHTGELFF	TGCGCCAGCAGTGAACGCGGGAAAAAACACACCGGGGAGCTGTTTTTT
-	once	TRBV11-2	TRBJ1-3	CASGQSSSGNTIYF	TGTGCCAGCGGACAGTCCTCCTCTGGAAACACCATATATTTT
-	once	TRBV6-5	TRBJ2-7	CASRQAWLEQYF	TGTGCCAGCAGACAGGCCTGGCTCGAGCAGTACTTC
TRBD1	-	TRBV5-5	TRBJ1-3	CASSTQTGNGNTIYF	TGTGCCAGCAGCACGCAGACAGGGAATGGAAACACCATATATTTT
-	-	TRBV12-3/TRBV12-4	TRBJ1-5	CASRMVHNQPQHF	TGTGCCAGCAGGATGGTACACAATCAGCCCCAGCATTTT
-	-	TRBV6-5	TRBJ1-2	CASTRTGLNYGYTF	TGTGCCAGCACCCGAACGGGGCTTAACTATGGCTACACCTTC
-	-	TRBV27	TRBJ2-3	CASSLSWADTQYF	TGTGCCAGCAGTTTATCGTGGGCAGATACGCAGTATTTT
-	-	TRBV5-1	TRBJ1-1	CASSPSGYGDTEAFF	TGCGCCAGCAGCCCCTCCGGTTACGGGGACACTGAAGCTTTCTTT
-	once	TRBV9	TRBJ1-4	CASSAYSSTNEKLFF	TGTGCCAGCAGCGCCTACAGTTCAACTAATGAAAAACTGTTTTTT
-	-	TRBV7-2	TRBJ1-5	CASSLRIGPYSNQPQHF	TGTGCCAGCAGCTTAAGGATTGGGCCGTATAGCAATCAGCCCCAGCATTTT
TRBD2	-	TRBV28	TRBJ2-3	CASSPPSGLTDTQYF	TGTGCCAGCAGTCCCCCTAGCGGACTCACAGATACGCAGTATTTT
-	-	TRBV29-1	TRBJ2-5	CSVEFEKTQYF	TGCAGCGTTGAATTTGAGAAGACCCAGTACTTC
-	-	TRBV5-1	TRBJ2-5	CASSLIDFHMAETQYF	TGCGCCAGCAGCTTGATTGATTTTCACATGGCCGAGACCCAGTACTTC
TRBD1	-	TRBV10-3	TRBJ2-3	CAIKGQFTDTQYF	TGTGCCATTAAGGGACAGTTCACAGATACGCAGTATTTT
-	-	TRBV7-8	TRBJ1-4	CASSLFQGGEKLFF	TGTGCCAGCAGCTTATTCCAGGGTGGAGAAAAACTGTTTTTT
-	-	TRBV2	TRBJ1-4	CASRGLPGDVNEKLFF	TGTGCCAGCAGAGGACTTCCAGGGGATGTGAATGAAAAACTGTTTTTT
TRBD2	-	TRBV4-1	TRBJ2-7	CASSQAGTSGYEQYF	TGCGCCAGCAGCCAAGCCGGGACTAGCGGCTACGAGCAGTACTTC
-	-	TRBV29-1	TRBJ1-1	CSAYTANTEAFF	TGCAGCGCCTATACAGCGAACACTGAAGCTTTCTTT
TRBD1	-	TRBV18	TRBJ2-7	CASSPPNSQDRGGEQYF	TGTGCCAGCTCACCACCGAATTCCCAGGACAGGGGGGGTGAGCAGTACTTC
TRBD2	-	TRBV7-2	TRBJ2-1	CASSSRTSGTNEQFF	TGTGCCAGCAGTTCAAGGACTAGCGGGACCAATGAGCAGTTCTTC
-	-	TRBV12-2	TRBJ1-5	CASRLVEGQNQPQHF	TGTGCAAGTCGCTTAGTAGAAGGACAGAATCAGCCCCAGCATTTT
TRBD2	-	TRBV4-1	TRBJ2-1	CASSQVQGGGAIEQFF	TGCGCCAGCAGCCAAGTCCAGGGCGGGGGGGCAATTGAGCAGTTCTTC
TRBD1	-	TRBV9	TRBJ1-5	CASSVGGDRHQPQHF	TGTGCCAGCAGCGTGGGGGGGGACAGGCATCAGCCCCAGCATTTT
-	once	TRBV14	TRBJ1-2	CASSQGAEHSYGYTF	TGTGCCAGCAGCCAAGGAGCGGAACACAGCTATGGCTACACCTTC
TRBD2	-	TRBV2	TRBJ2-1	CASSERGLAVLGSSYNEQFF	TGTGCCAGCAGTGAAAGGGGACTAGCGGTTTTAGGGAGCTCCTACAATGAGCAGTTCTTC
-	-	TRBV6-1	TRBJ1-5	CASSEAGGRHQPQHF	TGTGCCAGCAGTGAAGCAGGAGGGAGACATCAGCCCCAGCATTTT
-	-	TRBV30	TRBJ1-1	CAWNQFNRARGEAFF	TGTGCCTGGAATCAATTCAACAGGGCCCGCGGTGAAGCTTTCTTT
-	-	TRBV5-8	TRBJ2-5	CASSPGWPAKETQYF	TGTGCCAGCAGCCCCGGGTGGCCGGCGAAAGAGACCCAGTACTTC
-	-	TRBV12-3/TRBV12-4	TRBJ1-1	CASSLGRVGAFF	TGTGCCAGCAGTTTAGGGAGGGTGGGAGCTTTCTTT
-	-	TRBV28	TRBJ1-1	CASSLTPRGRGTEAFF	TGTGCCAGCAGTTTGACCCCACGGGGGAGGGGCACTGAAGCTTTCTTT
-	-	TRBV10-2	TRBJ1-1	CATGNPAVMNTEAFF	TGCGCCACCGGAAATCCGGCGGTTATGAACACTGAAGCTTTCTTT
TRBD2	once	TRBV6-5	TRBJ2-1	CASSTSLRTSQTFF	TGTGCCAGCAGTACGTCATTGAGGACTAGCCAGACCTTCTTC